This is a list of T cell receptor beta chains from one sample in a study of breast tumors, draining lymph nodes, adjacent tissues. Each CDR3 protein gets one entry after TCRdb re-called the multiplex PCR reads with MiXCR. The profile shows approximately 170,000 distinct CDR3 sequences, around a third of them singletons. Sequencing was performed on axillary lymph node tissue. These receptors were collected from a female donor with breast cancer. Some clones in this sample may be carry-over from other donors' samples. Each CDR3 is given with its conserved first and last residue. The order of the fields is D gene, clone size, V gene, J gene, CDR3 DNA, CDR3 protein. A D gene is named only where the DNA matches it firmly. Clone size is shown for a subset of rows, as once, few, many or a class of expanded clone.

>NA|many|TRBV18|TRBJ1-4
TGTGCCAGCTCACCGTCACGACTGAAAACTAATGAAAAACTGTTTTTT
CASSPSRLKTNEKLFF
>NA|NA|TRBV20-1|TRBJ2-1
TGCAGTGCTAGAGACCCAGGGGGGGGCGCGGGAGGTACTGCAGGTGAGCAGTTCTTC
CSARDPGGGAGGTAGEQFF
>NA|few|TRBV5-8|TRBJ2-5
TGTGCCAGCAGCACAGGCCCGGCCGGGCAAGAGACCCAGTACTTC
CASSTGPAGQETQYF
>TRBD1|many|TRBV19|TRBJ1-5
TGTGCCAGTAGTCATGCGGGACAGGCTAATCAGCCCCAGCATTTT
CASSHAGQANQPQHF
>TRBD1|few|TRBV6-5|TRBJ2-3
TGTGCCAGCAGTTACTCAATAGGAACAGGGGCCGGGAGCACAGATACGCAGTATTTT
CASSYSIGTGAGSTDTQYF
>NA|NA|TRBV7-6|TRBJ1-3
TGTGCCAGCAGCCCCACGGACGGGAGGGGGTACACCATATATTTT
CASSPTDGRGYTIYF
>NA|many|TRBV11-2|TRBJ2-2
TGTGCCAGCAGCTACCCTGGGGGCACCGGGGAGCTGTTTTTT
CASSYPGGTGELFF
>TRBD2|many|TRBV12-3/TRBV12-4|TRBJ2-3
TGTGCCAGCAGTTTAGTGGCGGGAGTCCTGGACCCGCAGTATTTT
CASSLVAGVLDPQYF
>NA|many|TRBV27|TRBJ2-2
TGTGCCAGCAGGCGGCCCGGGACGTCGAACACCGGGGAGCTGTTTTTT
CASRRPGTSNTGELFF
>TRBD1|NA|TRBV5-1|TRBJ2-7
TGCGCCAGGCTCATCCGGGACAGGGTATGGTTAGTAGGCTACGAGCAGTACTTC
CARLIRDRVWLVGYEQYF
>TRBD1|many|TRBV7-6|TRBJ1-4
TGTGCCAGCAGCTCCCGGGACAGGGGTGAAAAACTGTTTTTT
CASSSRDRGEKLFF
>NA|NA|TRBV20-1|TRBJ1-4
TGCAGTGCCGCGACTTTGACCCCAGGGGAAAAACTGTTTTTT
CSAATLTPGEKLFF
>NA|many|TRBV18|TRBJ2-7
TGTGCCAGCTCACTCGGCGAGCGGCTCTCCTACGAGCAGTACTTC
CASSLGERLSYEQYF
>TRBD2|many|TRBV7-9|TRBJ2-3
TGTGCCAGCAGCTCATCCCACGGGAGGACAACAGATACGCAGTATTTT
CASSSSHGRTTDTQYF
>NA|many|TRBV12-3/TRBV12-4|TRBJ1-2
TGTGCCAGCACCTTGGGGGGGCCGGGAGGCTACACCTTC
CASTLGGPGGYTF
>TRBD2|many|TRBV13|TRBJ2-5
TGTGCCAGCAGCCCCGAGCGGGAGGGAGAGACCCAGTACTTC
CASSPEREGETQYF
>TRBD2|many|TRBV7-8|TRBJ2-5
TGTGCCAGCAGCTCTCTGACTAGCGGGAGCCAAGAGACCCAGTACTTC
CASSSLTSGSQETQYF
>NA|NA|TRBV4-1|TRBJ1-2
TGCGCCAGCAGCCAGCTGATGGGTATGAGGATGTACTACACCTTC
CASSQLMGMRMYYTF
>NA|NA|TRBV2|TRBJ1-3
TGTGCCAGCGAACCTCCCTTCTCTGGAAACACCATATATTTT
CASEPPFSGNTIYF
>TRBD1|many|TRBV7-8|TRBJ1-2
TGTGCCAGCAGCCGACGGACAGGGGAAGGCTACACCTTC
CASSRRTGEGYTF
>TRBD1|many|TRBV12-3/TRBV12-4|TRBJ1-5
TGTGCCAGCAGCCAGGGGGGGGGAGAGAGCAATCAGCCCCAGCATTTT
CASSQGGGESNQPQHF
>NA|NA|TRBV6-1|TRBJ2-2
TGTGCCACCATGATCGGGGAGCTGTCTTTT
CATMIGELSF
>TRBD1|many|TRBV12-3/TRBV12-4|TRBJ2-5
TGTGCCAGCAGTCTCCGGGACAGAGTTCAAGAGACCCAGTACTTC
CASSLRDRVQETQYF
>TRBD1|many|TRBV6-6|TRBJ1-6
TGTGCCAGCAGTCCCCTAGACAGGGGGCCGTGGTCACCCCTCCACTTT
CASSPLDRGPWSPLHF
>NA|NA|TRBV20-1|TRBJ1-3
TGCAGTGCTAGAGAAGCGGGGGCAGCGGGAAACACCATATATTTT
CSAREAGAAGNTIYF
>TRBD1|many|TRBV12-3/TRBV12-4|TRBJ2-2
TGTGCCAGCAGTCCTGACAGGGGCTCAGCCCTTAACACCGGGGAGCTGTTTTTT
CASSPDRGSALNTGELFF
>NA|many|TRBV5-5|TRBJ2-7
TGTGCCAGCAGCAGCCCCAACAGGGAAGGCGAGCAGTACTTC
CASSSPNREGEQYF
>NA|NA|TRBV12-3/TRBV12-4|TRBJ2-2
TGTGCCAGCAGTTTGTACCTAGCTTTTAACACCGGGGGGCTGTTTTTT
CASSLYLAFNTGGLFF
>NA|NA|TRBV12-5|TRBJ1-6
TGTGCTAGTGGTTTGTCATCCCTCCACTTT
CASGLSSLHF
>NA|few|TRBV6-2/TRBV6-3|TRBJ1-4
TGTGCCAGCAGTTCCGGGACTCCGCCTGCAACTAATGAAAAACTGTTTTTT
CASSSGTPPATNEKLFF
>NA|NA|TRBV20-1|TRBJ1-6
TGCAGTGCTGGGCGGGGCAGCAAAGAAGGCTCACCCCTCCACTTT
CSAGRGSKEGSPLHF
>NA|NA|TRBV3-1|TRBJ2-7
TGTGCTTCGGCCCATTCTTCGCCGGGCTCCTACGAGCAGTACTTC
CASAHSSPGSYEQYF
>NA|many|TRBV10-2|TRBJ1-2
TGCGCCAGCAGTGAGTCAGGGATGGATGGCTACACCTTC
CASSESGMDGYTF
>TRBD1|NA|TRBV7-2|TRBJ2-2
TGTGCCAGCAGCTCGGGACAGGGCGGCGGCACCGGGGAGCTGTTTTTT
CASSSGQGGGTGELFF
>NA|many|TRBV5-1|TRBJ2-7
TGCGCCAGCAGTGCGTCCGAGCAGTACTTC
CASSASEQYF
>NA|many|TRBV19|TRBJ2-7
TGTGCCAGTAGTATGGAATGGAGGGGTGGCGAGCAGTACTTC
CASSMEWRGGEQYF
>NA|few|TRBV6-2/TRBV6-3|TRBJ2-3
TGTGCCAGCAGTTGGGGGGCCTCTAGCACAGATACGCAGTATTTT
CASSWGASSTDTQYF
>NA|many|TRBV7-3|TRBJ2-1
TGTGCCAGCAGCGCCCCAGAGTGGGGAGAGCAGTTCTTC
CASSAPEWGEQFF
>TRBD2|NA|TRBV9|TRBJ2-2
TGTGCCAGCAGTTATGCGGGGGGGCACGCCGGGGAGCTGTTTTTT
CASSYAGGHAGELFF
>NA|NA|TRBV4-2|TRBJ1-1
TGTGCCAGCAGCCACCGGGACCGCTTTCACACTGAAGCTTTCTTT
CASSHRDRFHTEAFF
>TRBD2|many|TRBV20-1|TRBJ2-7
TGCAGTTCTAGCGGGAGTGGCTACGAGCAGTACTTC
CSSSGSGYEQYF
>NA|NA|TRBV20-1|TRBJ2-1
TGCAGTGCTAGAGATCGGTCGGGGGAGAGCAGCACCGGGGAGCAGTTCTTC
CSARDRSGESSTGEQFF
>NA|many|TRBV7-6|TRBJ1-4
TGTGCCAGCAGCTTCGAATACAGGGAATCCGGAGAAAAACTGTTTTTT
CASSFEYRESGEKLFF
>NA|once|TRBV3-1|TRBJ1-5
TGTGCCAGCAGCCAAACCGGAGATGGCAATCAGCCCCAGCATTTT
CASSQTGDGNQPQHF
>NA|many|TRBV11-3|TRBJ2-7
TGTGCCAGCAGCTTATCGCAGCGGACGGGCTCCGAGCAGTACTTC
CASSLSQRTGSEQYF
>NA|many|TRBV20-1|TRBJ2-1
TGCAGTGTGTTACGATACAATGAGCAGTTCTTC
CSVLRYNEQFF
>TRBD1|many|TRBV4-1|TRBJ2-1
TGCGCCAGCAGCCGGACGGACAGGGACTACAATGAGCAGTTCTTC
CASSRTDRDYNEQFF
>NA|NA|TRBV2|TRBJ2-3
TGTACCAGCAGTGGACACGGTAATGGGGCGAATACGCAGTATTTT
CTSSGHGNGANTQYF
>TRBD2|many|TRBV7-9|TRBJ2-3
TGTGCCAGCAGGCTAGCGGGGGGCCGGACAGATACGCAGTATTTT
CASRLAGGRTDTQYF
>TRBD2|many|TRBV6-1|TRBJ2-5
TGTGCCAGCAGTGATTCCTTAGCGGGAGGGGGATTAGAGACCCAGTACTTC
CASSDSLAGGGLETQYF
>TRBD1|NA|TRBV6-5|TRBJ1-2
TGTGCCAGCAGGCTCGGACCAGGGGGCGGGAACTATGGCTACACCTTC
CASRLGPGGGNYGYTF
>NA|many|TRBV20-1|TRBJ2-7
TGCAGTGCTAGAGATTATCGGAGAAGCAGTCTTTACGAGCAGTACTTC
CSARDYRRSSLYEQYF
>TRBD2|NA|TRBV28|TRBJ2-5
TGTGCCAGCAGTACCCCATCCGGACTAGCGGGGGACCAAGAGACCCAGTACTTC
CASSTPSGLAGDQETQYF
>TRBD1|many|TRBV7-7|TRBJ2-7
TGTGCTAGCAGCTCGGACAGGGGCAACGAGCAGTACTTC
CASSSDRGNEQYF